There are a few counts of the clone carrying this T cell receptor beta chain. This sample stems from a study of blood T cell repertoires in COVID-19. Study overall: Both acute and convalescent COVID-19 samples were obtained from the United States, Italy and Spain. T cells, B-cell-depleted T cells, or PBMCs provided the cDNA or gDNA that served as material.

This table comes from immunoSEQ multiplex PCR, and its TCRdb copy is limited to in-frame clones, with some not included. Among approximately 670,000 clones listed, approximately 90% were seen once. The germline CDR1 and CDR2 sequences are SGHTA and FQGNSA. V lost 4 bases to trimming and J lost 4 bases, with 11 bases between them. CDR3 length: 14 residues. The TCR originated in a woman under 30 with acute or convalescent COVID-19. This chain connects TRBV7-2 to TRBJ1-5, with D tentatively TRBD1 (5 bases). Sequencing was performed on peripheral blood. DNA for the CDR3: TGTGCCAGCAGCTCCATTAACAGGAATCAGCCCCAGCATTTT. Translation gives CASSSINRNQPQHF.